The T cell receptor (beta chain) under discussion was sequenced for a study of multiple sclerosis patients with progressive multifocal leukoencephalopathy. Time point in this sample: before natalizumab initiation. The assay was run at survey level. Method: immunoSEQ multiplex PCR; TCRdb's copy keeps in-frame clones and lacks some. The data show 30,000 or so clones, with approximately 89% seen just once and about 1.5% held by the top ten. The study, taken as a whole, reports: Most PML patients had lower entropy, suggesting less diverse TRB repertoires.

V gave up 1 base and J gave up 2 bases, with 6 bases separating them. This CDR3 is 13 amino acids long. The V gene's germline CDR1 is MNHNS and CDR2 SASEGT. This clone came up once. What it recognizes is unknown. The J gene is TRBJ2-7, the V gene TRBV6-1; D possibly corresponds to TRBD2 (6 bases). This sequence originates from a human donor with multiple sclerosis. Sequencing was done on a sample of PBMCs. The CDR3 spells CASSEGGTYEQYF. DNA for the CDR3: TGTGCCAGCAGTGAAGGCGGGACCTACGAGCAGTACTTC.